This T cell receptor beta chain was sequenced for a study of OX40 agonist ivuxolimab in advanced cancers. Concerning this clone itself: Antigen unknown.

Findings of the study overall: Undetermined was the antigen specificity of the expanded peripheral T cells.

Sequencing was performed with immunoSEQ multiplex PCR; in TCRdb, only in-frame clones are kept and a portion is missing. The sample contains some 97,000 clones, roughly 89% of which appear only once. J was trimmed by 8 bases and V by 0 bases; bases with no gene match: 5. Per germline, CDR1 SGHRS and CDR2 YFSETQ. CDR3 length: 15 amino acids. Sequencing was performed on CD4+ or CD8+ T cells sorted from blood, taken in a trial of the OX40 agonist ivuxolimab. This receptor was obtained from an adult with an advanced solid tumor such as melanoma, head and neck, liver or kidney cancer. V and J are TRBV5-1 and TRBJ2-1; 10 nucleotides match TRBD2. Here the CDR3 reads CASSLAASGSDEQFF. The CDR3 DNA is TGCGCCAGCAGCTTGGCGGCTAGCGGGAGCGATGAGCAGTTCTTC.